This entry lists 30 T cell receptor beta chains sequenced from one sample in a study of identifying expanded T cells in peripheral blood. Assay: immunoSEQ multiplex PCR; the TCRdb copy retains only in-frame clones and omits some. The sample contains over 100,000 clones, around 88% of which appear only once. The sample consisted of blood. These TCRs come from a person between 18 and 75 years old in good health.

This chain uses TRBV6-6 with TRBJ2-7; D gene uncertain. The CDR3 runs 13 residues. V lost 0 bases and J 2 bases, leaving 5 bases between the germline ends. From germline, CDR1 is MNHNY and CDR2 SVGAGI (reference sequence). CDR3 protein: CASSYSLAYEQYF. The CDR3 DNA reads TGTGCCAGCAGTTACTCGCTAGCCTACGAGCAGTACTTC.

The rearrangement links TRBV18 to TRBJ1-2; D gene unclear. Germline V CDR1 and CDR2: KGHSH, LQKENI. The CDR3 has 15 residues. Between the trimmed V and J ends, which lost 1 base and 8 bases, there was a span of 17 bases. The CDR3 DNA is TGTGCCAGCTCACCACTCCCATCCAACCCCCGGGGCTACACCTTC. The encoded protein is CASSPLPSNPRGYTF.

V gene TRBV19 combines with J gene TRBJ2-2; 8 bases map to TRBD2. The junction had 7 bases not matched to a gene; V was cut back by 5 bases and J by 2 bases. The length of the CDR3 is 16 residues. Germline V gene sequence: CDR1 LNHDA, CDR2 SQIVND (reference sequence). The CDR3 region has the DNA TGTGCCAGTAGTCCCCCACTAGCGGCAAACACCGGGGAGCTGTTTTTT. Its protein product is CASSPPLAANTGELFF. Variable domain in full (rest from reference TRBV19 and TRBJ2-2): DGGITQSPKYLFRKEGQNVTLSCEQNLNHDAMYWYRQDPGQGLRLIYYSQIVNDFQKGDIAEGYSVSREKKESFPLTVTSAQKNPTAFYLCASSPPLAANTGELFFGEGSRLTVL.

Here the CDR3 reads CAARRAWNEKLFF. In nucleotides, the CDR3 is TGTGCCGCGAGACGGGCGTGGAATGAAAAACTGTTTTTT. V and J are TRBV6-1 and TRBJ1-4; D remains unclear. Per the germline V gene, CDR1 is MNHNS and CDR2 is SASEGT. With 11 bases removed from V and 5 bases from J, the gap between germline ends came to 15 bases. CDR3 length: 13 residues.

V is TRBV7-2 and J is TRBJ2-7; D may match TRBD1 or TRBD2 (6 bases each). The CDR3 covers 15 residues. Germline-derived CDR1 and CDR2 are SGHTA and FQGNSA. Between the trimmed V and J ends, which lost 2 bases and 0 bases, there was a span of 11 bases. This chain's CDR3 is CASSLNGGYSYEQYF. CDR3 coding DNA: TGTGCCAGCAGCTTAAACGGGGGCTACTCCTACGAGCAGTACTTC.

This chain joins TRBV29-1 and TRBJ2-5; D might be TRBD1 (5 bases). Deletions cut 3 bases from V and 5 bases from J, with 16 bases between. CDR1 SQVTM and CDR2 ANQGSEA come from the germline V gene. The length of the CDR3 is 14 residues. As DNA, the CDR3 is TGCAGCGTTGATCGGGCAGGGCTGGGGGAGACCCAGTACTTC. Amino acids: CSVDRAGLGETQYF.

The chain carries TRBV19 and TRBJ1-5, with a weak D call TRBD1 (6 bases). Trimming pared 5 bases from V and 3 bases from J, leaving 20 bases between. CDR1 LNHDA and CDR2 SQIVND come from the germline V gene (reference sequence). The CDR3 spans 17 residues. The CDR3 is CASSHQHSRGSNQPQHF. The CDR3 region has the DNA TGTGCCAGTAGTCACCAACACTCCAGGGGATCCAATCAGCCCCAGCATTTT. Complete variable domain (other parts from reference TRBV19 and TRBJ1-5): DGGITQSPKYLFRKEGQNVTLSCEQNLNHDAMYWYRQDPGQGLRLIYYSQIVNDFQKGDIAEGYSVSREKKESFPLTVTSAQKNPTAFYLCASSHQHSRGSNQPQHFGDGTRLSIL.

J is TRBJ2-5 and V is TRBV25-1, with D maybe TRBD2 (6 bases). The V and J ends lost 5 bases and 5 bases respectively, with 12 bases between them. The CDR3 loop spans 13 amino acids. Germline CDR1 is MGHDK and CDR2 is SYGVNS. In DNA, the CDR3 is TGTGCCAGCAGTTTCGGCGGGGAGGAGACCCAGTACTTC. Encoded protein: CASSFGGEETQYF.

The rearrangement links TRBV5-1 to TRBJ2-1; the match to TRBD1 covers 11 bases. Germline V CDR1 and CDR2: SGHRS, YFSETQ. There are 15 residues in the CDR3. The V and J ends lost 4 bases and 6 bases, in that order; junction bases with no gene match: 6. CDR3 protein: CASSPGQGAFNEQFF. Written as DNA, the CDR3 is TGCGCCAGCAGCCCTGGACAGGGGGCGTTCAATGAGCAGTTCTTC.

This rearrangement joins TRBV14 to TRBJ2-7; D is unresolved. Trimming stripped 1 base from V and 5 bases from J, with 15 bases between. Germline V gene sequence: CDR1 SGHDN, CDR2 FVKESK. The CDR3 extends over 15 amino acids. The CDR3 spells CASSQVGIIGDEQYF. The CDR3 DNA is TGTGCCAGCAGCCAAGTTGGGATTATCGGCGACGAGCAGTACTTC.

The chain links TRBV5-1 to TRBJ2-2; D remains ambiguous. Looked up from germline, CDR1 is SGHRS and CDR2 is YFSETQ. This CDR3 region has 14 residues. Trimming shortened V by 2 bases and J by 4 bases, and 9 bases separated the two germline ends. The CDR3, as DNA: TGCGCCAGCAGCTTATTGGAATCCACCGGGGAGCTGTTTTTT. Protein product: CASSLLESTGELFF.

This chain links TRBV5-5 with TRBJ2-2, with 9 bases lining up with TRBD1. The ends lost 4 bases at V and 4 bases at J; junction bases unmatched: 5. CDR3 length: 15 amino acids. The V gene's germline CDR1 is SGHKS and CDR2 YYEKEE (reference sequence). CDR3 sequence: CASSPNRGLTGELFF. The CDR3 DNA follows: TGTGCCAGCAGCCCCAACAGGGGGCTCACCGGGGAGCTGTTTTTT.

The J gene is TRBJ2-7, the V gene TRBV27; 8 bases are a match to TRBD1. V lost 7 bases to trimming and J lost 3 bases; unmatched junction nucleotides: 11. In germline, CDR1 is MNHEY, CDR2 SMNVEV (reference sequence). CDR3 length: 15 amino acids. CDR3 protein: CASTQSGQGNYEQYF. The CDR3, as DNA: TGTGCCAGCACCCAGAGCGGACAGGGAAACTACGAGCAGTACTTC.

The chain links TRBV28 to TRBJ1-4; maybe TRBD1 (5 bases). Germline V gene sequence: CDR1 MDHEN, CDR2 SYDVKM. The CDR3 sequence is 16 residues long. The germline V and J ends were trimmed by 4 bases and 0 bases, with 12 bases remaining between them. The CDR3 DNA reads TGTGCCAGCAGTTCTGGTGGGACCCCAACTAATGAAAAACTGTTTTTT. Its protein is CASSSGGTPTNEKLFF.

The chain is built from TRBV7-2 and TRBJ1-5; TRBD1 matches 7 bases. After removal of 2 bases from V and 6 bases from J, the junction contained 4 bases not matched to a gene. Germline CDR1 reads SGHTA; CDR2 reads FQGNSA. This CDR3 has 14 residues. The CDR3 coding sequence is TGTGCCAGCAGCTTACAGGGGGGACGTCAGCCCCAGCATTTT. This translates into CASSLQGGRQPQHF.

The V and J genes are TRBV12-5 and TRBJ2-5; 11 bases agree with TRBD1. Per the germline V gene, CDR1 is LGHNT and CDR2 is FRNRAP. Trimming removed 4 bases from V and 5 bases from J; junction bases left unmatched: 3. The CDR3 runs to 14 residues. In nucleotides, the CDR3 is TGTGCTAGTGGTTCCGGGACAGGGGGTGAGACCCAGTACTTC. It encodes CASGSGTGGETQYF.

The chain links TRBV27 to TRBJ1-5, with D hard to call. CDR1 and CDR2 from the germline V gene are MNHEY and SMNVEV (reference sequence). V was trimmed by 3 bases and J by 0 bases, leaving 9 bases between them. The CDR3 contains 15 residues. The DNA for the CDR3 is TGTGCCAGCAGTTTCGAAGGGTATAGCAATCAGCCCCAGCATTTT. This translates into CASSFEGYSNQPQHF.

The CDR3 DNA sequence: TGTGCCAGCAGTGAAGGGACAGGTAAAAACATTCAGTACTTC. Translation gives CASSEGTGKNIQYF. The rearrangement uses TRBV2 and TRBJ2-4, with TRBD1 matching 7 bases. Germline-derived CDR1 and CDR2 are SNHLY and FYNNEI. After removal of 1 base from V and 4 bases from J, the junction contained 1 base not matched to a gene. CDR3 length: 14 residues. The full variable domain, with the rest looked up from reference TRBV2 and TRBJ2-4, is EPEVTQTPSHQVTQMGQEVILRCVPISNHLYFYWYRQILGQKVEFLVSFYNNEISEKSEIFDDQFSVERPDGSNFTLKIRSTKLEDSAMYFCASSEGTGKNIQYFGAGTRLSVL.

The gene calls are TRBV4-2 and TRBJ2-7; 9 bases agree with TRBD1. Germline CDR1 is LGHNA and CDR2 is YNFKEQ. The junction had 12 bases not matched to a gene; V was cut back by 1 base and J by 5 bases. The CDR3 is made up of 17 amino acids. CDR3 loop: CASSQVFPGQGINEQYF. CDR3 bases: TGTGCCAGCAGCCAAGTATTCCCGGGACAGGGAATAAACGAGCAGTACTTC.

Notes on this clone: In the same sample, other DNA sequences code for this CDR3. The chain couples TRBV19 to TRBJ1-1, with 7 nucleotides matching TRBD1. Germline CDR1 reads LNHDA; CDR2 reads SQIVND (reference sequence). V shed 6 bases and J 4 bases; nucleotides not matched to a gene: 2. The length of the CDR3 is 12 residues. The CDR3 loop reads CASSRGTTEAFF. For the CDR3, the DNA is TGTGCCAGTAGCAGGGGGACCACTGAAGCTTTCTTT.

This sequence joins TRBV15 and TRBJ2-2; TRBD2 matches at 9 bases. Losses at the gene ends were 3 bases for V and 8 bases for J; bases not matched to a gene: 16. Germline-derived CDR1 and CDR2 are LNHNV and YYDKDF (reference sequence). The CDR3 is 18 residues long. CDR3 DNA: TGTGCCACCAGCAGTATACCGGGACTAGCCCCCCAGGAAGGGGAGCTGTTTTTT. It encodes CATSSIPGLAPQEGELFF.

This chain connects TRBV18 to TRBJ1-6; D is possibly TRBD1 (5 bases). Germline loops: CDR1 KGHSH, CDR2 LQKENI. Trimming stripped 6 bases from V and 0 bases from J, with 15 bases between. The CDR3 totals 17 residues. The CDR3: CASSTRSGSSYNSPLHF. The DNA for the CDR3 is TGTGCCAGCTCTACTCGTTCAGGGAGCTCCTATAATTCACCCCTCCACTTT.

The chain joins TRBV5-1 to TRBJ2-5; 10 nucleotides line up with TRBD1. CDR1 is SGHRS and CDR2 is YFSETQ in the germline V gene. Losses at the gene ends were 0 bases for V and 2 bases for J; bases not matched to a gene: 7. The CDR3 is 17 residues long. The CDR3 protein is CASSLGTGGLVQETQYF. The CDR3 nucleotides are TGCGCCAGCAGCTTGGGGACAGGGGGACTCGTTCAAGAGACCCAGTACTTC.

This rearrangement joins TRBV6-1 to TRBJ2-1, with D possibly TRBD1 on 6 matching bases. There are 13 residues in the CDR3. V dropped 1 base and J dropped 7 bases, with 8 bases sitting between them. The germline V gene encodes CDR1 MNHNS and CDR2 SASEGT. The CDR3 DNA reads TGTGCCAGCAGTGAAGACAGGGTGAATGAGCAGTTCTTC. Protein sequence: CASSEDRVNEQFF.

The chain has TRBV4-3 and TRBJ1-1, with a tentative D call TRBD1 (6 bases). Looked up from germline, CDR1 is LGHNA and CDR2 is YSLEER. The V and J ends lost 2 bases and 7 bases respectively, with 11 bases between them. This CDR3 has 13 amino acids. For the CDR3, the DNA is TGCGCCAGCAGCCAACTCCAGGGGATTGAAGCTTTCTTT. Amino acids: CASSQLQGIEAFF.

The genes are TRBV10-3 and TRBJ1-2; D unclear. The germline gives CDR1 ENHRY, CDR2 SYGVKD. This CDR3 has 14 amino acids. Trimming took 6 bases from V and 2 from J, leaving 13 bases between them. The CDR3 protein is CAIRFRTANYGYTF. The CDR3 nucleotides are TGTGCCATCAGGTTCAGGACGGCAAACTATGGCTACACCTTC.

A word on this clone: Compared with germline, one end of the junction differs, possibly owing to a read error. The V and J genes are TRBV2 and TRBJ1-2; TRBD1 matches at 7 bases. The CDR3 covers 14 residues. Germline values: CDR1 SNHLY, CDR2 FYNNEI. DNA for the CDR3: TGTGCCAGCAGGGAAGACAGGGTGGTACATGGCTACACCTTC. This translates into CASREDRVVHGYTF.

The V and J genes are TRBV6-1 and TRBJ2-5; weak D call: TRBD2 (5 bases). CDR1 and CDR2 (germline): MNHNS, SASEGT. The CDR3 sequence is 16 residues long. The V gene lost 2 bases and the J gene lost 1 base, with 14 bases spanning the gap. CDR3 DNA sequence: TGTGCCAGCAGTGAATTAGCGAGGACGGTCCAAGAGACCCAGTACTTC. This translates into CASSELARTVQETQYF.

A single count supports this clone. This chain joins TRBV7-9 and TRBJ2-7; D ambiguous. V was trimmed by 1 base and J by 2 bases, leaving 9 bases between them. CDR1 and CDR2 from the germline V gene are SEHNR and FQNEAQ (reference sequence). This CDR3 is 14 amino acids long. The CDR3 sequence: CASSLGPSTYEQYF. The DNA for the CDR3 is TGTGCCAGCAGCTTAGGTCCATCAACCTACGAGCAGTACTTC.

Only one count was recorded for this clone. The chain is built from TRBV5-1 and TRBJ2-6; 9 bases agree with TRBD2. The germline V gene has CDR1 SGHRS and CDR2 YFSETQ. After removal of 7 bases from V and 0 bases from J, the junction contained 14 bases not matched to a gene. The CDR3 has 19 residues. The CDR3 bases are TGCGCCAGCTCCGTTAGGGCTAGCGGGGATTACTCTGGGGCCAACGTCCTGACTTTC. Encoded protein: CASSVRASGDYSGANVLTF.